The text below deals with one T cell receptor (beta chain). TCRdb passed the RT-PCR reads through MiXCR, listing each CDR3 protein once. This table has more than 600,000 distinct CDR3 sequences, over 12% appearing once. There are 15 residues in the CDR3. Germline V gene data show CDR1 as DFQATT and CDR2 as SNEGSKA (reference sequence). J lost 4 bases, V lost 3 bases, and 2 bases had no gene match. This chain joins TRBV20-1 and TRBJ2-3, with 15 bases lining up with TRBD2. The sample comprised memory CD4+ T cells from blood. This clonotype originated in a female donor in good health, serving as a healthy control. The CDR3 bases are TGCAGTGCTAGGCGGACTAGCGGGAGGGCAGATACGCAGTATTTT. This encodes CSARRTSGRADTQYF.